These 20 T cell receptor beta chains were all obtained from the same sample, sequenced in a study of blood T cell repertoires in COVID-19. The protocol was immunoSEQ multiplex PCR, while the TCRdb copy is restricted to in-frame clones and leaves out a portion. The table includes about 140,000 clones, over 80% detected once. The specimen was peripheral blood. These receptors all stem from a human donor in a cohort sampled during active COVID-19.

V usage is TRBV6-5 and J usage is TRBJ2-7; 8 nucleotides line up with TRBD2. The CDR3 sequence is 13 residues long. After removal of 8 bases from V and 4 bases from J, the junction contained 7 bases not matched to a gene. Germline-derived CDR1 and CDR2 are MNHEY and SVGAGI. CDR3 region: CASLSGSRYEQYF. In DNA form, the CDR3 reads TGTGCCAGCTTAAGCGGGAGTAGGTACGAGCAGTACTTC.

The V gene is TRBV19, the J gene TRBJ1-5; D may be TRBD1 (5 bases). V lost 6 bases, J lost 0 bases, and 18 bases lay in between. Germline CDR1 is LNHDA and CDR2 is SQIVND (reference sequence). This CDR3 spans 17 amino acids. The CDR3 spells CASRPETVLYSNQPQHF. For the CDR3, the DNA is TGTGCCAGTAGGCCGGAGACAGTCCTATATAGCAATCAGCCCCAGCATTTT.

This clone was found a few times. This rearrangement joins TRBV14 to TRBJ2-7; a possible D gene is TRBD2 (5 bases). The V gene lost 5 bases and the J gene lost 6 bases, with 8 bases spanning the gap. Germline CDR1 SGHDN, CDR2 FVKESK. There are 11 residues in the CDR3. Here the CDR3 reads CASSGSLEQYF. In DNA form, the CDR3 reads TGTGCCAGCAGCGGGAGTCTCGAGCAGTACTTC.

J is TRBJ2-7 and V is TRBV6-2 or TRBV6-3; 10 bases fit TRBD2. Losses at the gene ends were 5 bases for V and 4 bases for J; bases not matched to a gene: 8. This CDR3 is built from 15 residues. CDR1 is MNHEY and CDR2 is SVGEGT in the germline V gene. This CDR3 reads CASSRASGSLYEQYF. The CDR3 coding sequence is TGTGCCAGCAGTCGCGCTAGCGGGAGTCTTTACGAGCAGTACTTC.

This sequence joins TRBV11-3 and TRBJ1-1; no reliable D call. The CDR3 contains 16 residues. CDR1 is SGHNT, CDR2 YENEEA, per germline. Trimming took off 0 bases at V and 1 base at J, with 12 bases between the two ends. This chain's CDR3 is CASSLDGREGNTEAFF. The CDR3 bases are TGTGCCAGCAGCTTAGATGGGAGGGAGGGGAACACTGAAGCTTTCTTT.

V is TRBV4-2 and J is TRBJ1-3; D not certain. The germline CDR1 and CDR2 sequences are LGHNA and YNFKEQ. The length of the CDR3 is 16 residues. Trimming took off 0 bases at V and 1 base at J, with 10 bases between the two ends. The DNA of the CDR3 is TGTGCCAGCAGCCAAGAGGGCGGGCAATCTGGAAACACCATATATTTT. This translates into CASSQEGGQSGNTIYF.

This chain links TRBV9 with TRBJ2-5, with 11 bases that match TRBD2. V shed 4 bases and J 2 bases; nucleotides not matched to a gene: 16. The germline CDR1 and CDR2 sequences are SGDLS and YYNGEE. The CDR3 totals 19 residues. CDR3 in DNA: TGTGCCAGCAGCCAGCCCTCACTAGCGGGGGCGAGGGGGCAAGAGACCCAGTACTTC. Protein product: CASSQPSLAGARGQETQYF. Drawing the rest from reference TRBV9 and TRBJ2-5, the complete variable domain is DSGVTQTPKHLITATGQRVTLRCSPRSGDLSVYWYQQSLDQGLQFLIQYYNGEERAKGNILERFSAQQFPDLHSELNLSSLELGDSALYFCASSQPSLAGARGQETQYFGPGTRLLVL.

The chain recombines TRBV27 with TRBJ2-1; 9 bases are a match to TRBD2. The length of the CDR3 is 18 residues. Looked up from germline, CDR1 is MNHEY and CDR2 is SMNVEV (reference sequence). The ends lost 3 bases at V and 1 base at J; junction bases unmatched: 10. The CDR3: CASSFGLAGLSSYNEQFF. DNA for the CDR3: TGTGCCAGCAGTTTTGGTCTAGCGGGACTCTCTTCCTACAATGAGCAGTTCTTC.

V usage is TRBV28 and J usage is TRBJ1-6; 9 positions match TRBD1. The length of the CDR3 is 17 residues. Germline lookup yields CDR1 MDHEN and CDR2 SYDVKM. V lost 3 bases, J lost 5 bases, and 8 bases stayed unmatched. CDR3 sequence reads: CASSFRRTGDNNSPLHF. DNA for the CDR3: TGTGCCAGCAGTTTTCGTAGGACAGGGGACAATAATTCACCCCTCCACTTT.

The chain carries TRBV19 and TRBJ1-2; 7 nucleotides line up with TRBD1. Germline CDR1 reads LNHDA; CDR2 reads SQIVND (reference sequence). This CDR3 comprises 14 residues. J gave up 5 bases and V 7 bases, and 10 bases lay outside the gene matches. The CDR3 DNA is TGTGCCAGTACCCCGGAGGGGGCGGGGTATGGCTACACCTTC. This gives the protein CASTPEGAGYGYTF. Full variable domain (outside the CDR3, taken from reference TRBV19 and TRBJ1-2): DGGITQSPKYLFRKEGQNVTLSCEQNLNHDAMYWYRQDPGQGLRLIYYSQIVNDFQKGDIAEGYSVSREKKESFPLTVTSAQKNPTAFYLCASTPEGAGYGYTFGSGTRLTVV.

In this sample, this clone turned up a few times. The rearrangement uses TRBV24-1 and TRBJ2-5; 7 bases map to TRBD1. Germline V gene sequence: CDR1 KGHDR, CDR2 SFDVKD. The CDR3 has 16 amino acids. V lost 1 base to trimming and J lost 4 bases; unmatched junction nucleotides: 8. The CDR3 DNA follows: TGTGCCACCAGTGATTTAAGACAGGGTTTTACAGAGACCCAGTACTTC. It codes for CATSDLRQGFTETQYF.

In this sample, this clone is medium-sized. V usage is TRBV10-1 and J usage is TRBJ1-4; D is possibly TRBD1 (6 bases). This CDR3 has 14 amino acids. Germline V gene lookup returns CDR1 WNHNN and CDR2 SYGVQD (reference sequence). V lost 3 bases and J 8 bases, leaving 13 bases between the germline ends. CDR3 sequence: CASSDWGGEEKLFF. CDR3 DNA sequence: TGCGCCAGCAGTGACTGGGGGGGCGAGGAAAAACTGTTTTTT.

The chain carries TRBV6-4 and TRBJ2-7; possible D gene TRBD2, 6 bases. There are 18 residues in the CDR3. The V and J ends lost 2 bases and 4 bases respectively, with 24 bases between them. In germline, CDR1 is MRHNA, CDR2 SNTAGT. CDR3: CASSDGMIAEVWGYEQYF. The CDR3 DNA reads TGTGCCAGCAGTGACGGGATGATAGCGGAGGTTTGGGGGTACGAGCAGTACTTC.

V usage is TRBV28 and J usage is TRBJ2-1, with TRBD1 identical over 9 bases. This CDR3 spans 15 amino acids. In germline, CDR1 is MDHEN, CDR2 SYDVKM. With V trimmed by 6 bases and J by 8 bases, 11 bases remained unmatched. CDR3 protein: CASSPGGQGNHEQFF. The CDR3 coding sequence is TGTGCCAGCAGCCCGGGGGGACAGGGTAACCATGAGCAGTTCTTC. Together with reference TRBV28 and TRBJ2-1, the CDR3 gives the full variable domain: DVKVTQSSRYLVKRTGEKVFLECVQDMDHENMFWYRQDPGLGLRLIYFSYDVKMKEKGDIPEGYSVSREKKERFSLILESASTNQTSMYLCASSPGGQGNHEQFFGPGTRLTVL.

This sequence joins TRBV5-1 and TRBJ2-1, with D perhaps matching TRBD2 (6 bases). Trimming took off 5 bases at V and 7 bases at J, with 16 bases between the two ends. The CDR3 contains 14 residues. Germline loops: CDR1 SGHRS, CDR2 YFSETQ. Written as DNA, the CDR3 is TGCGCCAGCAGTATGACTAGTTCATCGAATGAGCAGTTCTTC. The encoded protein is CASSMTSSSNEQFF.

The chain uses TRBV3-1 (or the pseudogene TRBV3-2) and TRBJ2-3, with 7 bases fitting TRBD2. Germline trimming cut 3 bases from V and 0 bases from J; bases unmatched to any gene: 6. The germline V gene has CDR1 LGHDT and CDR2 YNNKEL (reference sequence). The CDR3 consists of 16 residues. The CDR3 bases are TGTGCCAGCAGCCAGATGGGACTACCGAGCACAGATACGCAGTATTTT. Its protein is CASSQMGLPSTDTQYF.

The CDR3 protein is CASSRTLRDRTANYGYTF. CDR3 sequence (DNA): TGTGCCAGCAGTCGAACACTCCGGGACAGAACCGCTAACTATGGCTACACCTTC. V usage is TRBV6-6 and J usage is TRBJ1-2, with 7 bases identical to TRBD1. This CDR3 is 18 amino acids long. Germline CDR1 MNHNY, CDR2 SVGAGI (reference sequence). With 5 bases clipped from V and 0 bases from J, the junction kept 15 bases outside the gene matches.

V gene TRBV7-9 combines with J gene TRBJ2-3, with a possible D match to TRBD2 (5 bases). V was cut by 5 bases and J by 4 bases, with 13 bases left in between. Germline V gives CDR1 SEHNR, CDR2 FQNEAQ (reference sequence). The CDR3 length is 14 residues. CDR3 amino acids: CASSDHRSADTQYF. CDR3 DNA sequence: TGTGCCAGCAGCGATCACCGTAGCGCAGATACGCAGTATTTT.

The CDR3 is CASSILDRRYEQYF. CDR3 in DNA: TGCGCCAGCTCCATTTTGGACAGGCGCTACGAGCAGTACTTC. V is TRBV5-1 and J is TRBJ2-7, with TRBD1 identical over 7 bases. CDR3 size: 14 residues. The germline gives CDR1 SGHRS, CDR2 YFSETQ. V was pared by 7 bases and J by 3 bases, with 10 bases of the junction left unmatched.

The V and J genes are TRBV7-9 and TRBJ2-3; 12 bases fit TRBD2. V was pared by 5 bases and J by 6 bases, with 9 bases of the junction left unmatched. Germline V lookup: CDR1 SEHNR, CDR2 FQNEAQ (reference sequence). The CDR3 totals 16 residues. The CDR3 is CASSRLLAGGPDTQYF. The CDR3 DNA is TGTGCCAGCAGCCGGCTGCTAGCGGGAGGGCCCGATACGCAGTATTTT.